This record covers a single TCR beta chain. In the original analysis: Amplification of reference gene primers provided the estimated nucleated cell counts. Only in-frame clones appear in the TCRdb table, and some are missing; sequencing was by immunoSEQ multiplex PCR. D and trimming were read from the DNA, whereas the V and J calls and clone size are those reported in that table. The top ten hold about 15% of the sample, which has more than 95,000 clones, about 89% seen once. The CDR3 sequence is 12 residues long. Germline V gene data show CDR1 as SGDLS and CDR2 as YYNGEE. With 4 bases removed from V and 11 bases from J, the gap between germline ends came to 13 bases. This specimen belongs to a study of blood T cell repertoires in COVID-19. Study summary: Sites in the United States, Italy and Spain provided acute and convalescent COVID-19 samples. Sample material is recorded as cDNA or gDNA derived from T cells, B-cell-depleted T cells, or PBMCs.

This TCR derives from a man in his fifties or sixties with acute or convalescent COVID-19. The specimen sequenced was peripheral blood. This chain uses TRBV9 with TRBJ2-1; TRBD2 might be the D (5 bases). CDR3 nucleotides: TGTGCCAGCAGCACACCTAGCCCACAGCAGTTCTTC. The encoded protein is CASSTPSPQQFF. The complete variable domain, with remaining parts taken from reference TRBV9 and TRBJ2-1, reads DSGVTQTPKHLITATGQRVTLRCSPRSGDLSVYWYQQSLDQGLQFLIQYYNGEERAKGNILERFSAQQFPDLHSELNLSSLELGDSALYFCASSTPSPQQFFGPGTRLTVL.